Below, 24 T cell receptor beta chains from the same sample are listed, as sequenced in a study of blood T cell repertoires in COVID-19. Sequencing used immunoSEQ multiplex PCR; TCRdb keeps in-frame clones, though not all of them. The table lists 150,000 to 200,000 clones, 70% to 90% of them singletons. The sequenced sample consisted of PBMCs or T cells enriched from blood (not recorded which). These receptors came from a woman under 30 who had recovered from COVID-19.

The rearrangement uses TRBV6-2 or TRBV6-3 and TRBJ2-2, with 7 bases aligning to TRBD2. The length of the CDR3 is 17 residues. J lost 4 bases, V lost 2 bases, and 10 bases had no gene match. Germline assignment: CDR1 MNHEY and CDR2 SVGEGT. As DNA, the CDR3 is TGTGCCAGCAGTTACCCCGGGGGGTGGACGAGCACCGGGGAGCTGTTTTTT. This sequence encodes CASSYPGGWTSTGELFF.

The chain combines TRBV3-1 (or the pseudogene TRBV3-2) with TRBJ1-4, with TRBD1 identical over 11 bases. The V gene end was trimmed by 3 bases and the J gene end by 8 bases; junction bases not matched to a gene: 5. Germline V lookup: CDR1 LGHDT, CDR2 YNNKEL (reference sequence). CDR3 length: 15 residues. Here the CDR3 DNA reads TGTGCCAGCAGCCATTGGACAGGGGGCGGAGAAAAACTGTTTTTT. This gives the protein CASSHWTGGGEKLFF.

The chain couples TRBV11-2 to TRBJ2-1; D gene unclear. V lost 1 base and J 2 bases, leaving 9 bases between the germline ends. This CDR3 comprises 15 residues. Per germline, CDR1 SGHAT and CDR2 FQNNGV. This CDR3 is CASSLAAATYNEQFF. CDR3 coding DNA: TGTGCCAGCAGCTTAGCTGCGGCTACCTACAATGAGCAGTTCTTC.

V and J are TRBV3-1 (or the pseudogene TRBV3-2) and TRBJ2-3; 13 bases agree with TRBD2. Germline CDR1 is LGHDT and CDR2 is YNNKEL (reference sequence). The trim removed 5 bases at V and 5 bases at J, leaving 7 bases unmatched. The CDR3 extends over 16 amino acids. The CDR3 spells CASSGGLAGDLDTQYF. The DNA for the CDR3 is TGTGCCAGCAGCGGAGGACTAGCGGGAGATCTAGATACGCAGTATTTT.

The CDR3 here is CARSPTIYEQYF. The CDR3 nucleotides read TGTGCCAGAAGCCCGACTATCTACGAGCAGTACTTC. The rearrangement links TRBV5-3 to TRBJ2-7, with a weak D call TRBD2 (5 bases). TRBV5-3 is an open reading frame whose function is uncertain. This CDR3 region has 12 residues. Trimming removed 4 bases from V and 3 bases from J, with 8 bases in between.

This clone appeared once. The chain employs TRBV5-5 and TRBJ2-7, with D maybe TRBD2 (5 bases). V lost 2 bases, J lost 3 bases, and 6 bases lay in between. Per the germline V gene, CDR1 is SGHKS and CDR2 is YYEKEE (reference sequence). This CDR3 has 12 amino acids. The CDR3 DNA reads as TGTGCCAGCAGCTTACTAGGCTACGAGCAGTACTTC. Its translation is CASSLLGYEQYF.

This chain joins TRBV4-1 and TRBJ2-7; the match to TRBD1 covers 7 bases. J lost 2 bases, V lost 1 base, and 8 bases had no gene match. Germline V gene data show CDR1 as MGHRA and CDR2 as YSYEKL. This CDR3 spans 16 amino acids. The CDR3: CASSQVRDSGTYEQYF. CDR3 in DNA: TGCGCCAGCAGCCAAGTCCGGGACAGCGGAACCTACGAGCAGTACTTC.

The CDR3 loop reads CASSLAVASGRWGTDTQYF. CDR3 nucleotide sequence: TGTGCCAGCAGCTTAGCAGTGGCTAGCGGGAGGTGGGGCACAGATACGCAGTATTTT. The chain carries TRBV7-6 and TRBJ2-3, with 11 nucleotides matching TRBD2. With V trimmed by 0 bases and J by 1 base, 9 bases remained unmatched. CDR1 and CDR2 from the germline V gene are SGHVS and FNYEAQ. The CDR3 is 19 amino acids.

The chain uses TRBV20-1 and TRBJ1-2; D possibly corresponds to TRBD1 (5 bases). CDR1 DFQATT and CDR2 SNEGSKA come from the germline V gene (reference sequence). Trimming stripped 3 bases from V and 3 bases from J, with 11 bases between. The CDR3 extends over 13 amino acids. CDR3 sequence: CSASPDRDYGYTF. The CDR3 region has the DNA TGCAGTGCTAGTCCCGACAGAGACTATGGCTACACCTTC.

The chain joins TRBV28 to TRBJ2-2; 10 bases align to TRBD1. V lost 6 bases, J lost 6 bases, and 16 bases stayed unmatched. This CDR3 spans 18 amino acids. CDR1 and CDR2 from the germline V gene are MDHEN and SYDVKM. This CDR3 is CASRADRGHQSYAGELFF. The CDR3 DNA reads TGTGCCAGCAGAGCCGACAGGGGGCATCAGTCCTACGCCGGGGAGCTGTTTTTT.

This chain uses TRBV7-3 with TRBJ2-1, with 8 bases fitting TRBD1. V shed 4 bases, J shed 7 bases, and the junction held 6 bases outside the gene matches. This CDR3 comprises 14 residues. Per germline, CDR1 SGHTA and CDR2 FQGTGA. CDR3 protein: CASSSRDRKNEQFF. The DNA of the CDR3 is TGTGCCAGCAGCTCCCGGGACAGGAAAAATGAGCAGTTCTTC.

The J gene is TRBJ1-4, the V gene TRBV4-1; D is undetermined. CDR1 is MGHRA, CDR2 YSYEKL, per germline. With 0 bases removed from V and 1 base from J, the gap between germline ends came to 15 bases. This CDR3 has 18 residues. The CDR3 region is CASSQEPPAVVTNEKLFF. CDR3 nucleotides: TGCGCCAGCAGCCAAGAACCCCCGGCGGTAGTAACTAATGAAAAACTGTTTTTT.

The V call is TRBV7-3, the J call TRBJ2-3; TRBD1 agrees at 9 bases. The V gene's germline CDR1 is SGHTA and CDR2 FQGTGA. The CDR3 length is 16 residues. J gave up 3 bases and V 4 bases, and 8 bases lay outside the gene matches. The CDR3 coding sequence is TGTGCCAGCAGCTCACAGGGGGCAGATGGGACAGATACGCAGTATTTT. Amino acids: CASSSQGADGTDTQYF.

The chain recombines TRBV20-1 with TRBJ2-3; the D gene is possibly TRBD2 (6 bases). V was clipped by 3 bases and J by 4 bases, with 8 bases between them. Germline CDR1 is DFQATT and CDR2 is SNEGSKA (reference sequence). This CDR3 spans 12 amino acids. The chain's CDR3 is CSASGTSDTQYF. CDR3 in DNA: TGCAGTGCTAGTGGGACTTCAGATACGCAGTATTTT.

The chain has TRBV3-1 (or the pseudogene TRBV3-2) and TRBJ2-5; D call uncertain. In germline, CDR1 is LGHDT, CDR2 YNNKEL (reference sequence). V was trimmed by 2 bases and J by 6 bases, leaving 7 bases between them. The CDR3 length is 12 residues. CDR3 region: CASSQTRQTQYF. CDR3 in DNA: TGTGCCAGCAGCCAAACTCGCCAGACCCAGTACTTC.

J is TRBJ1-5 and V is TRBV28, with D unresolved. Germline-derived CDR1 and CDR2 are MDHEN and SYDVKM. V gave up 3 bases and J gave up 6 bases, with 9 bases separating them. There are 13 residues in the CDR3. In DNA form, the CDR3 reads TGTGCCAGCAGTTTCATCCCGGGTCAGCCCCAGCATTTT. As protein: CASSFIPGQPQHF.

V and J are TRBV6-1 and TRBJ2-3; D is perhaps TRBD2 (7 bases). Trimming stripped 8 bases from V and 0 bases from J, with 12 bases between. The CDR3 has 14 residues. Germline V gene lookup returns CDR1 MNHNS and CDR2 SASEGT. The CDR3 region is CASRKGGSTDTQYF. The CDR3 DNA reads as TGTGCCAGCCGGAAGGGGGGGAGCACAGATACGCAGTATTTT.

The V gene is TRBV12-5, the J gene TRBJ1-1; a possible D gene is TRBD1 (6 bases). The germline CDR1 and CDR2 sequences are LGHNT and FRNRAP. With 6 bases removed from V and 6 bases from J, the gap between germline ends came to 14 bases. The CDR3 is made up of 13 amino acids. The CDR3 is CASGEQGSSEAFF. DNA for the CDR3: TGTGCTAGTGGGGAACAGGGTTCTTCTGAAGCTTTCTTT.

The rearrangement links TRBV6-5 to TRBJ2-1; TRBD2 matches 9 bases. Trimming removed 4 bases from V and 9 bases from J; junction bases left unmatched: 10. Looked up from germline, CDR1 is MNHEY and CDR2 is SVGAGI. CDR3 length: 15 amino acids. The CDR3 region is CASSSIRGRAGEQFF. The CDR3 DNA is TGTGCCAGCAGTTCCATTCGCGGGAGGGCCGGTGAGCAGTTCTTC.

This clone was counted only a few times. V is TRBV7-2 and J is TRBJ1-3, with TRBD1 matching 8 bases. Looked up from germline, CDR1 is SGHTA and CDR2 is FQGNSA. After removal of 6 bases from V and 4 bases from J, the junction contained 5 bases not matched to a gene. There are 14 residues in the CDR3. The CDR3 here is CASSPGGAGNTIYF. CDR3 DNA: TGTGCCAGCAGTCCAGGGGGCGCGGGAAACACCATATATTTT.

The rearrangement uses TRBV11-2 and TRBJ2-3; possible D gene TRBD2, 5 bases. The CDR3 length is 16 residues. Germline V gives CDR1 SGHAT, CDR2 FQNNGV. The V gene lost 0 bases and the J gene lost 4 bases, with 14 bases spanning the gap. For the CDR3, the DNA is TGTGCCAGCAGCTTAGATCGCGGACTTGTGGCAGATACGCAGTATTTT. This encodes CASSLDRGLVADTQYF.

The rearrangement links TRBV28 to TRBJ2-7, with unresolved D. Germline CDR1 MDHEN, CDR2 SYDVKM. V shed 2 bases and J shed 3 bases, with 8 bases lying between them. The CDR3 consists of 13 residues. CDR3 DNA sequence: TGTGCCAGCAGTTTACCTTCGGTCTACGAGCAGTACTTC. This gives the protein CASSLPSVYEQYF.

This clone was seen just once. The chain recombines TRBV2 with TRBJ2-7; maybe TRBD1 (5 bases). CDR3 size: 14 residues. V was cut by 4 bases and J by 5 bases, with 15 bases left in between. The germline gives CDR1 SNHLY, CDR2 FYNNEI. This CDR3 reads CASSVETTADEQYF. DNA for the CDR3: TGTGCCAGCAGTGTAGAGACGACAGCCGACGAGCAGTACTTC.

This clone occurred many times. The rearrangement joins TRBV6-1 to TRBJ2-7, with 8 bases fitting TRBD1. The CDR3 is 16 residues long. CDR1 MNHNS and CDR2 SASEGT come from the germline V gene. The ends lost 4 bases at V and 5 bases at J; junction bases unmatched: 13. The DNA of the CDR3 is TGTGCCAGCAGTGTGCCAACCGGGACAGGTAGGGACGAGCAGTACTTC. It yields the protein CASSVPTGTGRDEQYF.